These 28 T cell receptor beta chains share one sample of origin, sequenced in a study of identical twins. TCRdb analysed the 5' RACE reads with MiXCR anew, one entry per CDR3 protein. Found here are 470,000 or so distinct CDR3 sequences, 20% to 25% of them singletons; the top ten hold around 3%. This sample was shared with a second study, whose subject was T cells expressing NK-cell markers.

Sequencing was done on a sample of CD4+ T cells sorted from blood. The source of these receptors is a young woman in good health.

V is TRBV12-3 or TRBV12-4 and J is TRBJ1-1; 8 bases fit TRBD1. V was pared by 5 bases and J by 8 bases, with 13 bases of the junction left unmatched. The CDR3 loop spans 15 amino acids. CDR3 residues: CASSPLGQGAHEAFF. CDR3 bases: TGTGCCAGCAGTCCGCTCGGACAGGGCGCCCACGAAGCTTTCTTT.

The J gene is TRBJ2-1, the V gene TRBV9; maybe TRBD2 (5 bases). Trimming took 2 bases from V and 9 from J, leaving 12 bases between them. The germline V gene encodes CDR1 SGDLS and CDR2 YYNGEE. The CDR3 has 13 amino acids. The DNA of the CDR3 is TGTGCCAGCAGCGTGCGGCCGGGAATTGAGCAGTTCTTC. Translated, it gives CASSVRPGIEQFF.

The V and J genes are TRBV12-3 or TRBV12-4 and TRBJ2-7, with 9 bases aligning to TRBD1. Losses at the gene ends were 5 bases for V and 7 bases for J; bases not matched to a gene: 18. This CDR3 spans 17 amino acids. CDR3 in amino acids: CASSLTRTGAILAEQYF. The CDR3 region has the DNA TGTGCCAGCAGTCTTACGCGGACAGGGGCAATCCTTGCGGAGCAGTACTTC.

This clonotype was found a few times. The V call is TRBV10-3, the J call TRBJ2-2; 8 bases agree with TRBD2. This CDR3 has 14 residues. Per the germline V gene, CDR1 is ENHRY and CDR2 is SYGVKD. The junction had 6 bases not matched to a gene; V was cut back by 6 bases and J by 6 bases. The CDR3 nucleotides are TGTGCCATCAGGCAAGGGCGGGAGGCCGGGGAGCTGTTTTTT. This encodes CAIRQGREAGELFF.

The V gene is TRBV29-1, the J gene TRBJ1-5, with D possibly TRBD1 on 6 matching bases. CDR1 and CDR2 from the germline V gene are SQVTM and ANQGSEA. The V and J ends lost 6 bases and 4 bases respectively, with 31 bases between them. This CDR3 is built from 19 residues. The CDR3 reads CSVRVGRGPAGALNQPQHF. The CDR3 nucleotides read TGCAGCGTGAGGGTGGGCAGGGGTCCGGCAGGGGCCCTTAATCAGCCCCAGCATTTT.

This rearrangement joins TRBV27 to TRBJ2-4; tentative D call: TRBD2 (5 bases). CDR3 length: 14 amino acids. Germline CDR1 MNHEY, CDR2 SMNVEV (reference sequence). Trimming pared 4 bases from V and 7 bases from J, leaving 14 bases between. The CDR3 bases are TGTGCCAGCAGTTGGCGAGGACTCGCCAACATTCAGTACTTC. Its translation: CASSWRGLANIQYF.

The gene calls are TRBV7-3 and TRBJ2-1; possibly TRBD2 for D (5 bases). Germline lookup yields CDR1 SGHTA and CDR2 FQGTGA. Trimming removed 2 bases from V and 1 base from J, with 9 bases in between. CDR3 length equals 15 residues. CDR3: CASSLPGTSYNEQFF. The CDR3 DNA reads as TGTGCCAGCAGCTTACCGGGAACGTCCTACAATGAGCAGTTCTTC.

The table lists this clonotype with a few counts. The J gene is TRBJ1-1, the V gene TRBV20-1; D is undetermined. Germline assignment: CDR1 DFQATT and CDR2 SNEGSKA (reference sequence). The CDR3 length is 17 residues. Trimming took 6 bases from V and 3 from J, leaving 26 bases between them. CDR3 amino acids: CSAPTRGSPSVHTEAFF. CDR3 nucleotide sequence: TGCAGTGCGCCAACCCGGGGTTCACCAAGTGTGCACACTGAAGCTTTCTTT.

The chain carries TRBV7-8 and TRBJ2-1; possible D gene TRBD2, 5 bases. There are 14 residues in the CDR3. V dropped 1 base and J dropped 7 bases, with 11 bases sitting between them. Per the germline V gene, CDR1 is SGHVS and CDR2 is FQNEAQ. The CDR3 reads CASSLGGVGNEQFF. The CDR3 coding sequence is TGTGCCAGCAGCTTAGGGGGAGTTGGGAATGAGCAGTTCTTC.

In the case of this clonotype: Relative to the germline gene, one junction end is altered; a read error may explain this. This rearrangement joins TRBV9 to TRBJ2-5; D possibly corresponds to TRBD2 (5 bases). This CDR3 is 15 amino acids long. Germline CDR1 SGDLS, CDR2 YYNGEE. Here the CDR3 DNA reads TGTGCCAGCAACGTAGAGGGTTTGAGTGGTGGGACCCAGTACTTC. Translation gives CASNVEGLSGGTQYF.

V and J are TRBV20-1 and TRBJ2-7; D may be TRBD1 or TRBD2 (5 bases each). Germline assignment: CDR1 DFQATT and CDR2 SNEGSKA (reference sequence). The CDR3 sequence is 14 residues long. Deletions cut 2 bases from V and 2 bases from J, with 13 bases between. CDR3 sequence: CSARLGSGPYEQYF. For the CDR3, the DNA is TGCAGTGCTAGATTGGGCTCGGGACCCTACGAGCAGTACTTC.

The rearrangement links TRBV5-4 to TRBJ2-3, with TRBD2 identical over 8 bases. The CDR3 loop spans 16 amino acids. Looked up from germline, CDR1 is SGHNT and CDR2 is YYREEE (reference sequence). The J segment lost 3 bases and the V segment lost 4 bases, leaving 10 bases of the junction unmatched. In DNA form, the CDR3 reads TGTGCCAGCAGCCAAGGACTAGCTGGCGCAACAGATACGCAGTATTTT. Amino acids: CASSQGLAGATDTQYF.

The V and J genes are TRBV7-2 and TRBJ1-1, with 7 bases matching TRBD1. V gave up 2 bases and J gave up 0 bases; unmatched junction bases: 6. Germline assignment: CDR1 SGHTA and CDR2 FQGNSA. This CDR3 is built from 16 residues. The CDR3 nucleotides read TGTGCCAGCAGCTTAAGGGGGCGTCAAATGAACACTGAAGCTTTCTTT. Translated: CASSLRGRQMNTEAFF.

The chain combines TRBV5-6 with TRBJ2-3; D is perhaps TRBD1 or TRBD2 (5 bases each). From germline, CDR1 is SGHDT and CDR2 YYEEEE. The V and J ends lost 4 bases and 2 bases respectively, with 14 bases between them. This CDR3 contains 15 residues. CDR3 in amino acids: CASSIRGPVTDTQYF. CDR3 coding DNA: TGTGCCAGCAGCATTCGGGGACCCGTCACAGATACGCAGTATTTT.

This chain connects TRBV20-1 to TRBJ2-3; D unclear. Germline V gene sequence: CDR1 DFQATT, CDR2 SNEGSKA (reference sequence). The length of the CDR3 is 15 residues. Trimming left V 6 bases short and J 2 bases short, with 18 bases between. Written as DNA, the CDR3 is TGCAGTGCGACGTCCCCTGCGGAGTCCACAGATACGCAGTATTTT. Translation: CSATSPAESTDTQYF.

This clonotype was counted between two and nine times. CDR3 sequence (DNA): TGCAGTGCTAGAATTGTGGGGGTTGAAGCTTTCTTT. Amino acids: CSARIVGVEAFF. This sequence joins TRBV20-1 and TRBJ1-1, with D perhaps matching TRBD1 (5 bases). Germline-derived CDR1 and CDR2 are DFQATT and SNEGSKA (reference sequence). The germline V and J ends were trimmed by 2 bases and 7 bases, with 11 bases remaining between them. This CDR3 contains 12 residues.

This chain links TRBV20-1 with TRBJ2-7; the match to TRBD2 covers 9 bases. The germline V gene encodes CDR1 DFQATT and CDR2 SNEGSKA (reference sequence). CDR3 size: 12 residues. V lost 7 bases and J lost 5; bases outside the gene matches: 6. The CDR3 nucleotides read TGCAGTGGGCGGGGGGGCCCAGACGAGCAGTACTTC. It is translated as CSGRGGPDEQYF.

This clonotype was found a few times. The chain is built from TRBV2 and TRBJ2-1, with D possibly being TRBD1 (6 bases). V was pared by 5 bases and J by 2 bases, with 13 bases between. This CDR3 has 15 residues. The germline V gene has CDR1 SNHLY and CDR2 FYNNEI. The CDR3 sequence is CASSKDRITYNEQFF. In nucleotides, the CDR3 is TGTGCCAGCAGTAAGGACAGAATAACCTACAATGAGCAGTTCTTC.

This chain links TRBV5-1 with TRBJ2-7, with 11 bases fitting TRBD2. Unmatched junction bases numbered 14, after V lost 4 bases and J lost 8 bases. The CDR3 consists of 16 residues. Germline V gives CDR1 SGHRS, CDR2 YFSETQ. The chain's CDR3 is CASSGKTSGAYDKQYF. DNA of the CDR3: TGCGCCAGCAGCGGAAAGACTAGCGGGGCCTACGACAAGCAGTACTTC.

V is TRBV12-3 or TRBV12-4 and J is TRBJ2-7, with TRBD2 matching 9 bases. Trimming removed 4 bases from V and 3 bases from J; junction bases left unmatched: 4. The CDR3 has 14 residues. CDR3 in amino acids: CASSYSGGRYEQYF. The CDR3 DNA follows: TGTGCCAGCAGTTATAGCGGGGGCCGCTACGAGCAGTACTTC.

The chain uses TRBV5-6 and TRBJ1-3; possible D gene TRBD1, 5 bases. The V gene's germline CDR1 is SGHDT and CDR2 YYEEEE. V gave up 2 bases and J gave up 5 bases, with 11 bases separating them. The CDR3 runs to 14 residues. The CDR3 sequence is CASSFLEGRNTIYF. CDR3 in DNA: TGTGCCAGCAGCTTTTTAGAGGGGAGAAACACCATATATTTT.

The rearrangement joins TRBV6-5 to TRBJ2-7; 12 bases match TRBD2. The J segment lost 6 bases and the V segment lost 0 bases, leaving 6 bases of the junction unmatched. This CDR3 has 16 residues. Germline V gene sequence: CDR1 MNHEY, CDR2 SVGAGI. The CDR3 DNA sequence: TGTGCCAGCAGTTACTCTCCTAGCGGGAGGGCCGGCGAGCAGTACTTC. This codes for CASSYSPSGRAGEQYF.

V is TRBV7-3 and J is TRBJ1-2; a possible D gene is TRBD1 (5 bases). The ends were cut back, 3 bases at V and 4 bases at J, with 12 bases in the middle. The CDR3 extends over 14 amino acids. Per germline, CDR1 SGHTA and CDR2 FQGTGA. The CDR3 is CASSFEGSGYGYTF. The CDR3 region has the DNA TGTGCCAGCAGCTTTGAGGGGTCGGGCTATGGCTACACCTTC.

This chain joins TRBV29-1 and TRBJ2-7, with TRBD2 matching over 15 bases. Germline CDR1 reads SQVTM; CDR2 reads ANQGSEA. The J segment lost 4 bases and the V segment lost 6 bases, leaving 22 bases of the junction unmatched. This CDR3 has 20 residues. The CDR3 DNA reads TGCAGCGTCCTACAGAGGACTAGCGGGAGGGGCGTTGACTTTCGATACGAGCAGTACTTC. The encoded protein is CSVLQRTSGRGVDFRYEQYF.

This clonotype appeared many times. The chain links TRBV7-2 to TRBJ2-1; 9 bases are a match to TRBD2. Germline CDR1 reads SGHTA; CDR2 reads FQGNSA. V shed 3 bases, J shed 9 bases, and the junction held 12 bases outside the gene matches. CDR3 size: 16 residues. The CDR3 coding sequence is TGTGCCAGCAGCTTTAGCGGGAGACAGAGATCCGGTGAGCAGTTCTTC. This translates into CASSFSGRQRSGEQFF.

The sample holds a few counts of this clonotype. The chain couples TRBV7-3 to TRBJ1-5; the D is unclear. Trimming shortened V by 3 bases and J by 3 bases, and 12 bases separated the two germline ends. The CDR3 is 15 amino acids. Germline assignment: CDR1 SGHTA and CDR2 FQGTGA. The CDR3 DNA follows: TGTGCCAGCAGCTTGTTTCCCGGGAACAATCAGCCCCAGCATTTT. It specifies CASSLFPGNNQPQHF.

This chain links TRBV5-5 with TRBJ2-1, with D maybe TRBD1 (7 bases). Germline-derived CDR1 and CDR2 are SGHKS and YYEKEE (reference sequence). Trimming removed 3 bases at V and 4 bases at J, with 17 bases between. There are 16 residues in the CDR3. CDR3: CASSSLRGDSYNEQFF. CDR3 DNA sequence: TGTGCCAGCAGCTCGTTACGCGGGGACAGTTACAATGAGCAGTTCTTC.

V is TRBV20-1 and J is TRBJ2-1; D unclear. This CDR3 is 12 amino acids long. The V end lost 1 base, the J end lost 9 bases, and 10 bases lay between the germline ends. Germline loops: CDR1 DFQATT, CDR2 SNEGSKA (reference sequence). CDR3 sequence: CSARVIPREQFF. For the CDR3, the DNA is TGCAGTGCTAGAGTAATCCCCCGTGAGCAGTTCTTC.